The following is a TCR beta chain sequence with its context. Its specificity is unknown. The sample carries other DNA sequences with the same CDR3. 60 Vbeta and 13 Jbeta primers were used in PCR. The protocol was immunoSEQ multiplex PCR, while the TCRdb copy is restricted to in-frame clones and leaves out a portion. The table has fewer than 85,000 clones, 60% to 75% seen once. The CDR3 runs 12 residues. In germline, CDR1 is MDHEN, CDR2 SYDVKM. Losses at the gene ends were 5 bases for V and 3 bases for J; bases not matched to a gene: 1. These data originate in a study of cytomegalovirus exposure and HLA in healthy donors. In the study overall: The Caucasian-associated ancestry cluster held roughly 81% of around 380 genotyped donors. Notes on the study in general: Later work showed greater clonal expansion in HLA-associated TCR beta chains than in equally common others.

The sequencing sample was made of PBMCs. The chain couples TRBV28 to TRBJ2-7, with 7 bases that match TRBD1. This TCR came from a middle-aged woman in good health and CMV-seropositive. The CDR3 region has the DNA TGTGCCAGCAGTCGGACAGGCTACGAGCAGTACTTC. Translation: CASSRTGYEQYF.